Listed below are T cell receptor beta chains from one sample, sequenced in a study of T cell changes during pregnancy in multiple sclerosis. Profiled with immunoSEQ multiplex PCR; TCRdb holds only in-frame clones, not every one. The sample has tens of thousands of clones, 92% seen once; the top ten hold 0.15% to 0.2%. Sequenced here: CD4+ T cells from peripheral blood mononuclear cells, sampled after pregnancy. These TCRs come from a female donor in good health, enrolled as a control in a pregnancy study. The CDR3 runs from the conserved cysteine through the conserved F or W. A D gene is named only where the DNA matches it firmly. Size values are once, few and many counts, or a class for expanded clones, and some rows have none.

abundance: NA
v_gene: TRBV6-5
j_gene: TRBJ1-2
d_gene: NA
CDR3nt: TGTGCCAGCAGTTACAGGGGGATGCGTGGCTACACCTTC
CDR3aa: CASSYRGMRGYTF

abundance: NA
v_gene: TRBV4-1
j_gene: TRBJ1-1
d_gene: TRBD1
CDR3nt: TGCGCCAGCAGCCGTGGACAGGGGAACATGGACACTGAAGCTTTCTTT
CDR3aa: CASSRGQGNMDTEAFF

abundance: NA
v_gene: TRBV5-5
j_gene: TRBJ1-5
d_gene: NA
CDR3nt: TGTGCCAGCAGCTCCGGGACAAGGGTAAGGGATCAGCCCCAGCATTTT
CDR3aa: CASSSGTRVRDQPQHF

abundance: NA
v_gene: TRBV9
j_gene: TRBJ2-7
d_gene: NA
CDR3nt: TGTGCCAGCAGCCCATATTGGAGCTCCTACGAGCAGTACTTC
CDR3aa: CASSPYWSSYEQYF

abundance: once
v_gene: TRBV28
j_gene: TRBJ2-1
d_gene: TRBD2
CDR3nt: TGTGCCAGCATTCCGACTAGCGGGGGTTACAATGAGCAGTTCTTC
CDR3aa: CASIPTSGGYNEQFF

abundance: NA
v_gene: TRBV6-1
j_gene: TRBJ1-1
d_gene: TRBD1
CDR3nt: TGTGCCAGCAGGGGGGGACAGGGCTATGAAGCTTTCTTT
CDR3aa: CASRGGQGYEAFF

abundance: NA
v_gene: TRBV6-1
j_gene: TRBJ2-1
d_gene: TRBD1
CDR3nt: TGTGCCAGCCAGAAGAACAGGGGGCAGTTGGATGAGCAGTTCTTC
CDR3aa: CASQKNRGQLDEQFF

abundance: NA
v_gene: TRBV11-2
j_gene: TRBJ1-4
d_gene: NA
CDR3nt: TGTGCCAGCAGCTCCCACCTCAGACAGGTTCCAACTAATGAAAAACTGTTTTTT
CDR3aa: CASSSHLRQVPTNEKLFF

abundance: NA
v_gene: TRBV5-1
j_gene: TRBJ2-3
d_gene: TRBD1
CDR3nt: TGCGCCAGCAGCTTGGCCCGGTGGGACAACAGGGGTGACACAGATACGCAGTATTTT
CDR3aa: CASSLARWDNRGDTDTQYF

abundance: NA
v_gene: TRBV5-6
j_gene: TRBJ2-3
d_gene: TRBD2
CDR3nt: TGTGCCAGCAGCCCCCTAGCGGGGGGGCCCGGAGATACGCAGTATTTT
CDR3aa: CASSPLAGGPGDTQYF